This T cell receptor beta chain derives from a study of PD-L1 blockade in urothelial cancer (dated by TCRdb to 2016 to 2017). About the study as a whole: All patients started therapy in about 2014 and received atezolizumab 1,200 mg intravenously every 3 weeks. About 85% of the roughly 30 patients were males with bladder-origin urothelial cancer, and about 65% of the 29 reported a prior smoking history. Patients had an ECOG performance status of 0 or 1 and had received between 0 and 3 prior chemotherapy regimens. Blood samples were analyzed at 3 weeks after treatment start (second dose) and at 6 weeks after treatment start. A median of about 150,000 T cells and some 84,000 unique TCRs was obtained from blood samples, and a median clonality of around 0.08 was observed. Somatic, immune and clinical correlates of response to PD-L1 blockade with atezolizumab in urothelial cancer were the focus of an exploratory multi-omic analysis. Pretreatment tumor samples and matched peripheral blood, collected serially before and after atezolizumab treatment, underwent TCR sequencing. Durable clinical benefit was defined as progression-free survival longer than 6 months, and TCR features were also tested against progression-free and overall survival. In the same patients, pretreatment tumors underwent whole exome sequencing and RNA sequencing in addition to TCR sequencing. About 10 patients achieved durable clinical benefit and approximately 20 did not. Pretreatment blood TCR-seq was available for fewer than 30 patients, at least one posttreatment blood collection was obtained for about 24 patients, and tumor TCR-seq was available for about 24 patients.

Synthetic TCR analog templates were spiked into each PCR so that absolute template abundance could be estimated from read counts. The immunoSEQ assay was used to amplify TCRbeta CDR3 regions from genomic DNA with bias-controlled V and J gene primers. Sequencing of rearranged TCRbeta segments was done at approximately 20X coverage. Turning to the authors' computational methods: Clustering was used to correct sequencing errors, and CDR3s were annotated against IMGT to assign V, D and J genes. Only productive TCRbeta rearrangements were used in downstream analyses, excluding out-of-frame or stop-codon sequences. Clonality was computed as one minus Shannon entropy normalized by the log of the number of unique productive sequences. Fisher's exact test with Benjamini-Hochberg correction, at a threshold of adjusted p below 0.01, was used to find clones that differed between time points or between blood and tumor. TCRdb's version of the immuneACCESS table is confined to in-frame rearrangements and falls short of the full clone set. An unresolved V gene accounts for under half of the shortfall where checked; the remainder is of unknown origin. From that table come the V and J calls and clone size; the DNA was used to work out D and trimming. Counted in this sample were approximately 56,000 clones; 65% to 90% of them appeared once. Around a sixth of the sample is taken by the ten largest.

Taken with the paper, the label for time point translates to: pretreatment peripheral blood. A total of 25 to 35 patients with locally advanced or metastatic urothelial carcinoma, treated at Memorial Sloan Kettering on a trial protocol, made up the cohort. Peripheral blood mononuclear cells were collected pretreatment and during treatment, at between 1 and 8 total time points per patient. The Qiagen DNeasy Blood extraction kit was used to purify genomic DNA from total PBMCs and tumor samples. PBMCs were collected pretreatment and during treatment, and were isolated and stored as previously described. Beyond this particular receptor, the publication reports: Because the sample size was small (n of about 30) and many exploratory analyses were performed, the results are intended to be hypothesis-generating. Patients with durable benefit showed greater expansion of tumor-associated TCR clones in peripheral blood 3 weeks after starting treatment (n of about 20, p = 0.022). Improved progression-free and overall survival was associated with having pretreatment peripheral blood TCR clonality below the median.

For CDR1 and CDR2, the germline V gene lists SGHRS and YFSETQ. Its CDR3 holds 15 amino acids, cysteine through phenylalanine. CDR3 DNA is the only sequence kept; it has 45 bases, read in frame from the first base. The germline V and J ends show losses of 3 bases and 1 base respectively, and no gene match explains 4 bases of the junction. For this clone: This clone's antigen is unknown. Qualities for individual bases were not recorded, and no much larger clone is one base off.

This TCR came from a man between 65 and 80 years old with urothelial cancer. Sequenced material: PBMCs, taken around atezolizumab (anti-PD-L1) treatment. Recombination connected TRBV5-1 to TRBJ1-3, with 7 bases in between that match TRBD1. The CDR3 protein sequence reads: CASSSTGKSGNTIYF. The bases are TGCGCCAGCAGCTCGACAGGGAAGTCTGGAAACACCATATATTTT.